Shown below are 8 T cell receptor beta chains from a single sample sequenced in a study of blood T cell repertoires in COVID-19 (dated by TCRdb to the early 2020s). The library was produced with the immunoSEQ multiplex PCR assay. As stored in TCRdb, this immuneACCESS dataset retains in-frame rearrangements with V and J assigned. A fraction of the clones does not appear; measured against another copy, unresolved V genes explain less than half of the discrepancy, and the remainder lacks a known reason. The sample table records under 300,000 clones; about 83% of these occur just once. The top ten clonotypes cover 8.5% to 9.5% of the sample. Specimen: peripheral blood. These TCRs come from a woman aged 45 to 65 who had recovered from COVID-19.

The rearrangement joins TRBV12-3 or TRBV12-4 to TRBJ1-2, with D perhaps TRBD1 (5 bases). Trimming removed 3 bases at V and 3 bases at J, with 5 bases between. CDR3 length: 12 amino acids. The CDR3 here is CASSFRDYGYTF. The CDR3, as DNA: TGTGCCAGCAGTTTCAGGGACTATGGCTACACCTTC.

This clone has just a few counts. V usage is TRBV3-1 (or the pseudogene TRBV3-2) and J usage is TRBJ1-6, with TRBD1 matching 7 bases. Germline loops: CDR1 LGHDT, CDR2 YNNKEL (reference sequence). The CDR3 has 16 residues. V lost 3 bases to trimming and J lost 5 bases; unmatched junction nucleotides: 7. The chain's CDR3 is CASSHFDRVDNSPLHF. CDR3 DNA sequence: TGTGCCAGCAGCCATTTCGACAGGGTGGATAATTCACCCCTCCACTTT.

V and J are TRBV29-1 and TRBJ2-7, with a possible D match to TRBD1 (5 bases). Trimming shortened V by 4 bases and J by 1 base, and 11 bases separated the two germline ends. This CDR3 has 13 residues. In germline, CDR1 is SQVTM, CDR2 ANQGSEA. The CDR3 spells CSVAQGTSYEQYF. The CDR3 DNA follows: TGCAGCGTTGCGCAGGGCACTTCCTACGAGCAGTACTTC.

This clone is a singleton in its sample. This chain uses TRBV24-1 with TRBJ1-2; 8 bases are a match to TRBD1. CDR1 and CDR2 from the germline V gene are KGHDR and SFDVKD. The V gene end was trimmed by 3 bases and the J gene end by 4 bases; junction bases not matched to a gene: 3. The CDR3 runs 14 residues. In DNA form, the CDR3 reads TGTGCCACCAGTGATGTAGACAGGGGCTATGGCTACACCTTC. Amino acids: CATSDVDRGYGYTF.

This chain connects TRBV7-3 to TRBJ2-1, with a possible D match to TRBD2 (6 bases). The germline V and J ends were trimmed by 5 bases and 10 bases, with 18 bases remaining between them. CDR1 is SGHTA, CDR2 FQGTGA, per germline. The CDR3 has 14 amino acids. The CDR3 is CASSTPGPAGEQFF. The CDR3 nucleotides read TGTGCCAGCAGCACTCCCGGACCGGCGGGGGAGCAGTTCTTC.

This rearrangement joins TRBV28 to TRBJ2-1; 8 positions agree with TRBD2. The CDR3 runs to 15 residues. Germline assignment: CDR1 MDHEN and CDR2 SYDVKM. V dropped 3 bases and J dropped 8; count of bases not matched to a gene: 9. CDR3 protein: CASSLWRTSNDEQFF. The CDR3, as DNA: TGTGCCAGCAGTTTGTGGCGGACTAGCAACGATGAGCAGTTCTTC.

This clone has a handful of counts. The chain couples TRBV28 to TRBJ2-1; 13 nucleotides line up with TRBD2. V was pared by 6 bases and J by 8 bases, with 13 bases of the junction left unmatched. Germline V gene data show CDR1 as MDHEN and CDR2 as SYDVKM. This CDR3 region has 17 residues. The CDR3 sequence: CASSPQPTSGRGDEQFF. The CDR3 DNA reads as TGTGCCAGCAGCCCCCAACCCACTAGCGGGAGGGGGGATGAGCAGTTCTTC.

The V gene is TRBV6-1, the J gene TRBJ2-7; D possibly corresponds to TRBD1 (6 bases). Trimming left V 3 bases short and J 4 bases short, with 7 bases between. This CDR3 comprises 12 residues. The germline gives CDR1 MNHNS, CDR2 SASEGT. DNA for the CDR3: TGTGCCAGCAGTGATGGACAGTACGAGCAGTACTTC. Protein sequence: CASSDGQYEQYF.